This TCR beta chain was sequenced during a study of blood T cell repertoires in COVID-19. In the study overall: From T cells, B-cell-depleted T cells, or PBMCs came the material, which was cDNA or gDNA.

Participant-reported clinical history was the basis for cohort assignment. CDR1 SGDLS and CDR2 YYNGEE come from the germline V gene. Trimming took off 0 bases at V and 0 bases at J, with 7 bases between the two ends. The CDR3 covers 15 residues. This clone was found once. Method: immunoSEQ multiplex PCR; TCRdb's copy keeps in-frame clones and lacks some. The sample lists 160,000 or so clones; 85% to 90% were seen once. Source material: PBMCs or T cells enriched from blood (not recorded which). This chain links TRBV9 with TRBJ1-3; no clear D gene. The TCR was taken from a woman aged 50 to 60 who had recovered from COVID-19. The chain's CDR3 is CASSVELSSGNTIYF. DNA of the CDR3: TGTGCCAGCAGCGTAGAACTGAGCTCTGGAAACACCATATATTTT. Based on the CDR3 plus reference TRBV9 and TRBJ1-3, the full variable domain is DSGVTQTPKHLITATGQRVTLRCSPRSGDLSVYWYQQSLDQGLQFLIQYYNGEERAKGNILERFSAQQFPDLHSELNLSSLELGDSALYFCASSVELSSGNTIYFGEGSWLTVV.